This TCR beta chain was retrieved from a study of cytomegalovirus exposure and HLA in healthy donors. Both 60 Vbeta primers and 13 Jbeta primers went into the PCR. The table came from immunoSEQ multiplex PCR; TCRdb's copy has only in-frame clones and leaves some out. This sample carries 90,000 to 110,000 clones, 15% of them seen once, and the ten largest clones take more than 0.65%. This clone was recorded a few times. The V end lost 0 bases, the J end lost 7 bases, and 10 bases lay between the germline ends. There are 12 residues in the CDR3. Germline CDR1 is GTSNPN and CDR2 is SVGIG (reference sequence). Each of the donors was a healthy bone marrow donor.

The sequence came from a female donor in good health and CMV-seronegative. Sequencing was done on a sample of PBMCs. The chain couples TRBV30 to TRBJ2-7; the D gene is possibly TRBD1 (6 bases). The CDR3 protein is CAWSVHRAEQYF. In DNA form, the CDR3 reads TGTGCCTGGAGTGTACACAGGGCTGAGCAGTACTTC. Filled out from reference TRBV30 and TRBJ2-7, the complete variable domain reads SQTIHQWPATLVQPVGSPLSLECTVEGTSNPNLYWYRQAAGRGLQLLFYSVGIGQISSEVPQNLSASRPQDRQFILSSKKLLLSDSGFYLCAWSVHRAEQYFGPGTRLTVT.